The 27 T cell receptor beta chains below were found in one sample sequenced in a study of T cells after yellow fever vaccination (dated by TCRdb to the late 2010s). Libraries were built with 5' RACE. The sequencing machine was an Illumina HiSeq 2500. TCRdb passed the public sequencing reads through fastp at Q25 and MiXCR, retaining productive beta sequences. When rows share a CDR3 protein, they turn into one entry using the most common DNA and genes. The sample includes some 600,000 distinct CDR3 sequences, with 17% observed a single time. Approximately 15% of the sample is in the top ten clones. The sample's treatment or condition label, in plain terms: live attenuated yellow fever vaccine strain. Here the sequenced sample was PBMCs, taken around 5 days after the first yellow fever vaccination. These receptors originate from a man between 18 and 35 years old who received the YFV17D yellow fever vaccine.

The rearrangement links TRBV7-2 to TRBJ1-6; no reliable D call. From germline, CDR1 is SGHTA and CDR2 FQGNSA. There are 16 residues in the CDR3. Trimming removed 4 bases at V and 6 bases at J, with 16 bases between. The CDR3 DNA is TGTGCCAGCAGCTCGTTATGGGGAACGGGTAATTCACCCCTCCACTTT. This translates into CASSSLWGTGNSPLHF.

The genes are TRBV4-3 and TRBJ2-1, with unresolved D. CDR1 is LGHNA, CDR2 YSLEER, per germline. V lost 0 bases, J lost 2 bases, and 8 bases lay in between. The CDR3 runs to 15 residues. The CDR3 here is CASSQDKPPYNEQFF. As DNA, the CDR3 is TGCGCCAGCAGCCAAGATAAACCCCCCTACAATGAGCAGTTCTTC.

This clonotype was observed a few times. This chain connects TRBV7-2 to TRBJ1-1; D call uncertain. The V end was cut by 0 bases, the J end by 0 bases, with 5 bases between. CDR3 length: 14 amino acids. Germline values: CDR1 SGHTA, CDR2 FQGNSA. The CDR3 spells CASSLALLNTEAFF. For the CDR3, the DNA is TGTGCCAGCAGCTTAGCCCTGTTGAACACTGAAGCTTTCTTT. Complete variable domain (other parts from reference TRBV7-2 and TRBJ1-1): GAGVSQSPSNKVTEKGKDVELRCDPISGHTALYWYRQSLGQGLEFLIYFQGNSAPDKSGLPSDRFSAERTGGSVSTLTIQRTQQEDSAVYLCASSLALLNTEAFFGQGTRLTVV.

This clonotype was observed a handful of times. The CDR3 reads CAISERGLANEQFF. The CDR3 region has the DNA TGTGCCATCAGTGAGAGGGGACTAGCAAATGAGCAGTTCTTC. The chain recombines TRBV10-3 with TRBJ2-1; 9 bases are a match to TRBD2. Germline loops: CDR1 ENHRY, CDR2 SYGVKD. V gave up 2 bases and J gave up 7 bases; unmatched junction bases: 3. CDR3 length equals 14 residues.

This clonotype has ten or more counts. This sequence joins TRBV7-9 and TRBJ1-5; no reliable D call. Germline CDR1 reads SEHNR; CDR2 reads FQNEAQ (reference sequence). This CDR3 region has 13 residues. Trimming removed 5 bases at V and 7 bases at J, with 12 bases between. CDR3 sequence: CASSLSGDQPQHF. The CDR3 nucleotides read TGTGCCAGCAGCCTGTCGGGCGACCAGCCCCAGCATTTT.

A few counts support this clonotype. The V call is TRBV20-1, the J call TRBJ2-5, with D possibly matching TRBD1 (6 bases). The CDR3 consists of 13 residues. CDR1 and CDR2 (germline): DFQATT, SNEGSKA (reference sequence). Trimming shortened V by 3 bases and J by 3 bases, and 11 bases separated the two germline ends. The chain's CDR3 is CSARDSNKETQYF. The CDR3 coding sequence is TGCAGTGCTAGGGACAGTAACAAAGAGACCCAGTACTTC.

The CDR3: CASSQDQPGGYYNEQFF. Written as DNA, the CDR3 is TGCGCCAGCAGCCAAGATCAGCCGGGGGGCTACTACAATGAGCAGTTCTTC. The gene calls are TRBV4-3 and TRBJ2-1, with D perhaps matching TRBD2 (7 bases). Germline V gene sequence: CDR1 LGHNA, CDR2 YSLEER. V dropped 0 bases and J dropped 3 bases, with 15 bases sitting between them. The CDR3 length is 17 residues.

This clonotype appeared a few times. V is TRBV7-2 and J is TRBJ1-2; D not resolved. The V end lost 8 bases, the J end lost 7 bases, and 11 bases lay between the germline ends. Germline V CDR1 and CDR2: SGHTA, FQGNSA. This CDR3 spans 11 amino acids. Here the CDR3 DNA reads TGTGCCAGCTACGGCTCGTTTGGCTACACCTTC. Translated: CASYGSFGYTF.

The J gene is TRBJ1-2, the V gene TRBV4-1; D not resolved. The CDR3 runs to 13 residues. Germline CDR1 is MGHRA and CDR2 is YSYEKL. V was shortened by 4 bases and J by 3 bases, with 9 bases between the two germline ends. CDR3 residues: CASSRDSYYGYTF. In DNA form, the CDR3 reads TGCGCCAGCAGCCGGGATAGCTACTATGGCTACACCTTC.

The DNA for the CDR3 is TGTGCCAGCAGCCCAGGACTAGAATGGAAACAGTATTTT. This gives the protein CASSPGLEWKQYF. The V call is TRBV11-2, the J call TRBJ2-3; 7 bases map to TRBD2. Germline lookup yields CDR1 SGHAT and CDR2 FQNNGV. CDR3 length equals 13 residues. Losses at the gene ends were 5 bases for V and 12 bases for J; bases not matched to a gene: 11.

The V and J genes are TRBV6-6 and TRBJ2-3; D ambiguous. This CDR3 comprises 13 residues. Trimming took 2 bases from V and 5 from J, leaving 8 bases between them. Germline CDR1 MNHNY, CDR2 SVGAGI (reference sequence). This CDR3 reads CASSYSLKDTQYF. The CDR3 DNA is TGTGCCAGCAGTTACAGCTTGAAAGATACGCAGTATTTT.

J is TRBJ2-2 and V is TRBV12-3 or TRBV12-4; 13 bases fit TRBD2. The CDR3 spans 18 residues. J was trimmed by 1 base and V by 4 bases; bases with no gene match: 6. The CDR3 loop is CASSSTSGGSLNTGELFF. CDR3 in DNA: TGTGCCAGCAGTTCGACTAGCGGGGGGTCGCTGAACACCGGGGAGCTGTTTTTT.

The CDR3 reads CASSGQRAADTQYF. CDR3 sequence (DNA): TGTGCCAGCAGCGGACAGAGAGCGGCAGATACGCAGTATTTT. This rearrangement joins TRBV7-2 to TRBJ2-3, with TRBD1 as a possible D gene (6 bases). Germline V gene data show CDR1 as SGHTA and CDR2 as FQGNSA. Trimming pared 5 bases from V and 4 bases from J, leaving 13 bases between. The CDR3 spans 14 residues.

The CDR3 spells CASIEGRTDTQYF. DNA of the CDR3: TGTGCCAGCATCGAGGGTCGCACAGATACGCAGTATTTT. The gene calls are TRBV7-9 and TRBJ2-3; D may be TRBD2 (5 bases). Germline V gene data show CDR1 as SEHNR and CDR2 as FQNEAQ (reference sequence). V lost 7 bases and J 1 base, leaving 9 bases between the germline ends. The CDR3 contains 13 residues.

The rearrangement uses TRBV9 and TRBJ2-1; a possible D gene is TRBD2 (6 bases). This CDR3 region has 16 residues. Germline V gene lookup returns CDR1 SGDLS and CDR2 YYNGEE. Between the trimmed V and J ends, which lost 0 bases and 0 bases, there was a span of 10 bases. As DNA, the CDR3 is TGTGCCAGCAGCGTAGATTGGGGAGGCTCCTACAATGAGCAGTTCTTC. This translates into CASSVDWGGSYNEQFF.

This clonotype is a singleton in its sample. CDR3 sequence: CASSLITGFDTQYF. The CDR3 DNA reads TGTGCCAGCAGCTTAATCACTGGTTTCGATACGCAGTATTTT. This chain links TRBV5-6 with TRBJ2-3; no clear D. The V end was cut by 2 bases, the J end by 6 bases, with 13 bases between. The CDR3 has 14 residues. Germline CDR1 and CDR2: SGHDT and YYEEEE.

This clonotype was observed many times. V gene TRBV27 combines with J gene TRBJ2-3; TRBD1 matches 9 bases. The CDR3 has 16 amino acids. Germline CDR1 reads MNHEY; CDR2 reads SMNVEV (reference sequence). Trimming cost V 5 bases and J 7 bases; bases outside gene matches: 13. The CDR3 DNA reads TGTGCCAGCAGTAAAGCGGGACAGGGACGTCAATATACGCAGTATTTT. It codes for CASSKAGQGRQYTQYF.

V gene TRBV5-1 combines with J gene TRBJ1-2, with 7 bases matching TRBD1. CDR1 is SGHRS, CDR2 YFSETQ, per germline. V trimming: 4 bases; J trimming: 3 bases; junction bases outside the gene matches: 6. The CDR3 runs to 14 residues. The CDR3 here is CASSVNTGDYGYTF. CDR3 nucleotides: TGCGCCAGCAGCGTGAATACAGGGGACTATGGCTACACCTTC.

A few counts support this clonotype. The chain uses TRBV6-2 or TRBV6-3 and TRBJ2-5; D may be TRBD2 (5 bases). V lost 7 bases to trimming and J lost 3 bases, with 12 bases between them. Germline CDR1 reads MNHEY; CDR2 reads SVGEGT. CDR3 length equals 13 residues. The CDR3 region has the DNA TGTGCCAGCATCCCCGACGGGGAAGAGACCCAGTACTTC. Translation: CASIPDGEETQYF.

This chain joins TRBV12-3 or TRBV12-4 and TRBJ1-6; the D is unclear. V was cut by 3 bases and J by 11 bases, with 11 bases left in between. This CDR3 contains 13 residues. CDR3 in DNA: TGTGCCAGCAGTTTGAGGATTATGACACCCCTCCACTTT. Translation: CASSLRIMTPLHF.

The V call is TRBV4-3, the J call TRBJ2-7; TRBD1 agrees at 9 bases. The CDR3 is made up of 15 amino acids. V lost 2 bases to trimming and J lost 3 bases; unmatched junction nucleotides: 5. Germline CDR1 LGHNA, CDR2 YSLEER. The CDR3 loop reads CASSQFKDRGYEQYF. The DNA of the CDR3 is TGCGCCAGCAGCCAATTTAAGGACAGGGGCTACGAGCAGTACTTC.

The gene calls are TRBV4-1 and TRBJ1-1; D is uncertain. The CDR3 covers 16 residues. The germline gives CDR1 MGHRA, CDR2 YSYEKL. Trimming took off 0 bases at V and 6 bases at J, with 17 bases between the two ends. The CDR3 protein is CASSQDMWFKEAEAFF. The CDR3 DNA reads TGCGCCAGCAGCCAAGATATGTGGTTCAAGGAGGCTGAAGCTTTCTTT.

V gene TRBV6-2 or TRBV6-3 combines with J gene TRBJ2-7; the D is unclear. The length of the CDR3 is 15 residues. V lost 2 bases and J lost 0, with 11 bases in between. Germline-derived CDR1 and CDR2 are MNHEY and SVGEGT. CDR3 DNA: TGTGCCAGCAGTTACGAGTCTATTACCTCCTACGAGCAGTACTTC. Translating gives CASSYESITSYEQYF.

This clonotype was seen a few times. The chain is built from TRBV4-2 and TRBJ2-3; 7 bases match TRBD2. This CDR3 comprises 14 residues. Germline V gene sequence: CDR1 LGHNA, CDR2 YNFKEQ. With V trimmed by 3 bases and J by 6 bases, 6 bases remained unmatched. For the CDR3, the DNA is TGTGCCAGCAGCCATGGACTAGGGCAGGATACGCAGTATTTT. This encodes CASSHGLGQDTQYF.

V gene TRBV18 combines with J gene TRBJ2-5; D might be TRBD1 or TRBD2, each matching 5 bases. Trimming removed 3 bases from V and 6 bases from J, with 20 bases in between. Germline V gives CDR1 KGHSH, CDR2 LQKENI. The CDR3 sequence is 16 residues long. DNA of the CDR3: TGTGCCAGCTCACCCCCGACGGGACCGTCGGGGAAGACCCAGTACTTC. As protein: CASSPPTGPSGKTQYF.

This clonotype was seen a few times. The V call is TRBV5-4, the J call TRBJ2-2; D remains unclear. Germline CDR1 reads SGHNT; CDR2 reads YYREEE (reference sequence). The ends were cut back, 2 bases at V and 1 base at J, with 6 bases in the middle. This CDR3 comprises 14 residues. The CDR3 region is CASSFGMNTGELFF. The CDR3 DNA reads TGTGCCAGCAGCTTTGGCATGAACACCGGGGAGCTGTTTTTT.

The chain joins TRBV6-2 or TRBV6-3 to TRBJ2-7, with a weak D call TRBD2 (5 bases). Per the germline V gene, CDR1 is MNHEY and CDR2 is SVGEGT. The V gene lost 2 bases and the J gene lost 0 bases, with 17 bases spanning the gap. The CDR3 loop spans 17 amino acids. CDR3 coding DNA: TGTGCCAGCAGTTACGACTGGTTAGCGCCGATCTCCTACGAGCAGTACTTC. Translated: CASSYDWLAPISYEQYF.